Sequencing of this T cell receptor (beta chain) was carried out in a study of metastatic and nonmetastatic thyroid tumors. Study overall: For malignant and benign thyroid patients, tumor or nodule tissue and blood were the sources whose repertoires were compared. Study-wide findings and caveats: According to reports, the diversity of TCR beta was significantly higher in malignant thyroid tumors than in benign nodules, and this held in both blood and tumor samples.

This clone has a handful of counts. Its cognate antigen is unknown. No patient received treatment before thyroid surgery. After removal of 0 bases from V and 10 bases from J, the junction contained 6 bases not matched to a gene. Germline V gene data show CDR1 as MNHEY and CDR2 as SVGEGT. This CDR3 contains 15 residues. TCRdb re-called the PCR reads via MiXCR. The profile shows fewer than 8,500 clones, around two fifths of them singletons. The origin of this receptor is a female donor with papillary thyroid cancer or a benign thyroid nodule (not recorded which). Some clones in this sample may be carry-over from other donors' samples. The chain couples TRBV6-2 or TRBV6-3 to TRBJ1-6; 7 nucleotides align to TRBD1. Sequencing used tumor tissue. CDR3 in DNA: TGTGCCAGCAGTTACTCATCAGGGGGACAATCACCCCTCCACTTT. Its protein is CASSYSSGGQSPLHF.